Following are 12 T cell receptor beta chains from one sample sequenced in a study of blood T cell repertoires in COVID-19. TCRdb's copy holds only in-frame clones and misses some; the assay was immunoSEQ multiplex PCR. This repertoire shows 250,000 to 400,000 clones, about nine tenths found once; its top ten account for 2.6%. The sample consisted of PBMCs or T cells enriched from blood (not recorded which). The receptors originated from a man aged 55 to 70 who had recovered from COVID-19.

Turning to this clone: The identical CDR3 is also encoded by other nucleotide sequences in the sample. The chain carries TRBV13 and TRBJ1-1; weak D call: TRBD1 (6 bases). The CDR3 is 14 residues long. The germline V gene has CDR1 PRHDT and CDR2 FYEKMQ (reference sequence). V lost 4 bases and J lost 4, with 13 bases in between. CDR3 sequence reads: CASSSQGRGTEAFF. CDR3 in DNA: TGTGCCAGCAGCTCCCAGGGCAGGGGCACTGAAGCTTTCTTT.

V usage is TRBV9 and J usage is TRBJ1-1, with D perhaps TRBD1 (6 bases). Germline values: CDR1 SGDLS, CDR2 YYNGEE. Trimming took 4 bases from V and 1 from J, leaving 14 bases between them. This CDR3 spans 15 amino acids. The CDR3: CASSPSGHPNTEAFF. As DNA, the CDR3 is TGTGCCAGCAGCCCTTCGGGACACCCGAACACTGAAGCTTTCTTT.

This chain joins TRBV29-1 and TRBJ1-5, with TRBD1 matching 7 bases. This CDR3 has 14 amino acids. Trimming at V came to 5 bases and at J to 0 bases, leaving 4 bases not matched to a gene. Germline lookup yields CDR1 SQVTM and CDR2 ANQGSEA. CDR3 nucleotides: TGCAGCGTTTCGACAGGGAATAGCAATCAGCCCCAGCATTTT. Amino acids: CSVSTGNSNQPQHF.

The chain joins TRBV5-8 to TRBJ2-2; weak D call: TRBD1 (5 bases). Germline lookup yields CDR1 SGHTS and CDR2 YDEGEE. V lost 2 bases and J lost 6, with 14 bases in between. CDR3 length: 15 residues. The CDR3 DNA reads TGTGCCAGCAGCTTTAGGGGTCTAGGCGCCGGGGAGCTGTTTTTT. It codes for CASSFRGLGAGELFF.

This chain connects TRBV9 to TRBJ2-2, with 9 bases matching TRBD2. This CDR3 spans 16 amino acids. Germline V gives CDR1 SGDLS, CDR2 YYNGEE. Germline trimming cut 0 bases from V and 7 bases from J; bases unmatched to any gene: 7. In DNA form, the CDR3 reads TGTGCCAGCAGCGTAGTCGGCGGGAGGGCCGTCGGGGAGCTGTTTTTT. This gives the protein CASSVVGGRAVGELFF.

Comment on this clone: The sample carries other DNA sequences with the same CDR3. The rearrangement uses TRBV11-2 and TRBJ2-1; 9 positions agree with TRBD2. From germline, CDR1 is SGHAT and CDR2 FQNNGV. The J segment lost 0 bases and the V segment lost 5 bases, leaving 2 bases of the junction unmatched. The CDR3 consists of 15 residues. The CDR3 here is CASSRSGSSYNEQFF. CDR3 bases: TGTGCCAGCAGCCGTAGCGGGAGCTCCTACAATGAGCAGTTCTTC.

V is TRBV4-1 and J is TRBJ1-1; D might be TRBD1 (5 bases). Germline V gene sequence: CDR1 MGHRA, CDR2 YSYEKL. Deletions cut 3 bases from V and 1 base from J, with 9 bases between. There are 14 residues in the CDR3. This CDR3 reads CASSQGGTNTEAFF. In DNA form, the CDR3 reads TGCGCCAGCAGCCAGGGGGGGACGAACACTGAAGCTTTCTTT.

This rearrangement joins TRBV5-5 to TRBJ1-1; 9 nucleotides agree with TRBD1. There are 15 residues in the CDR3. V was clipped by 2 bases and J by 4 bases; unmatched bases: 6. Germline CDR1 SGHKS, CDR2 YYEKEE (reference sequence). The CDR3 loop reads CASSLQGARGTEAFF. DNA of the CDR3: TGTGCCAGCAGCTTACAGGGGGCGCGGGGCACTGAAGCTTTCTTT.

This clone came up once. V gene TRBV10-2 combines with J gene TRBJ1-2; D call uncertain. Trimming took 6 bases from V and 3 from J, leaving 5 bases between them. Germline CDR1 WSHSY, CDR2 SAAADI. This CDR3 has 11 amino acids. DNA of the CDR3: TGCGCCAGCAGCTCAGACTATGGCTACACCTTC. Protein sequence: CASSSDYGYTF.

This rearrangement joins TRBV12-3 or TRBV12-4 to TRBJ1-1; tentative D call: TRBD1 (5 bases). The length of the CDR3 is 12 residues. V was clipped by 4 bases and J by 5 bases, with 8 bases between them. CDR3 DNA sequence: TGTGCCAGCAGTTGGGGGGTGACTGAAGCTTTCTTT. Translation gives CASSWGVTEAFF.

This clone was found once. The J gene is TRBJ2-2, the V gene TRBV28; tentative D call: TRBD2 (6 bases). CDR3 length: 14 amino acids. From germline, CDR1 is MDHEN and CDR2 SYDVKM. Trimming took 6 bases from V and 6 from J, leaving 14 bases between them. CDR3 residues: CASRSLWGAGELFF. As DNA, the CDR3 is TGTGCCAGCAGATCCCTCTGGGGGGCCGGGGAGCTGTTTTTT. The full variable domain, in which reference TRBV28 and TRBJ2-2 provide the parts outside the CDR3, is DVKVTQSSRYLVKRTGEKVFLECVQDMDHENMFWYRQDPGLGLRLIYFSYDVKMKEKGDIPEGYSVSREKKERFSLILESASTNQTSMYLCASRSLWGAGELFFGEGSRLTVL.

CDR3 loop: CASSQVIRQGVDQPQHF. The CDR3 region has the DNA TGCGCCAGCAGCCAGGTTATCAGACAGGGGGTGGATCAGCCCCAGCATTTT. The V call is TRBV4-1, the J call TRBJ1-5; 9 nucleotides agree with TRBD1. J lost 5 bases, V lost 3 bases, and 11 bases had no gene match. Germline V gives CDR1 MGHRA, CDR2 YSYEKL. The CDR3 consists of 17 residues.